Sequencing of this T cell receptor (beta chain) was carried out in a study of cytomegalovirus exposure and HLA in healthy donors. Study-wide points: Later analysis placed DRB1 highest and HLA-C lowest in TCR association rates, which differed by HLA locus.

This CDR3 is built from 14 residues. Per the germline V gene, CDR1 is SGHRS and CDR2 is YFSETQ. Researchers ran the PCR with 60 Vbeta and 13 Jbeta primers. The data were produced by immunoSEQ multiplex PCR, yet TCRdb's version contains in-frame clones alone and is incomplete. The table records some 99,000 clones, roughly 80% of them present only once. About this clone: Its specificity is unknown. Compared with germline, one end of the junction differs, possibly owing to a read error.

This sequence was found in a man aged 40-55 years in good health and CMV-seronegative. This chain joins TRBV5-1 and TRBJ2-2; the D gene is possibly TRBD1 (6 bases). Sequencing was carried out using PBMCs. Here the CDR3 DNA reads TGCGCCAGCACCCAACAGGGCAACACCAGGGAGCTGTTTTTT. Translating it yields CASTQQGNTRELFF.